This T cell receptor beta chain was profiled in a study of technical replicates of blood from a few donors. The CDR3 spans 17 residues. Germline V gene lookup returns CDR1 SGHTA and CDR2 FQGTGA. Germline trimming cut 5 bases from V and 2 bases from J; bases unmatched to any gene: 13. TCRdb keeps only in-frame clones here, not all; method: immunoSEQ multiplex PCR. This sample yields 80,000 or so clones, of which approximately 80% are seen a single time; about 4% belongs to the top ten. The origin of this receptor is a human donor in good health. Some clones in this sample may be carry-over from other donors' samples. Sequenced material: PBMCs. J is TRBJ2-3 and V is TRBV7-3, with 7 positions matching TRBD2. DNA for the CDR3: TGTGCCAGCAGCGCCTTCGGGGATAGCGGGTTCACAGATACGCAGTATTTT. Amino acid sequence: CASSAFGDSGFTDTQYF.